Following are 20 T cell receptor beta chains from one sample sequenced in a study of blood T cell repertoires in COVID-19. Assay: immunoSEQ multiplex PCR; the TCRdb copy retains only in-frame clones and omits some. The table shows about 280,000 clones, with 85% occurring only once. Sequencing was done on a sample of PBMCs or T cells enriched from blood (not recorded which). Receptor source: a woman aged 45 to 65 who had recovered from COVID-19.

The chain employs TRBV18 and TRBJ2-7; 10 positions agree with TRBD2. The V segment lost 6 bases and the J segment 6 bases; nucleotides outside the gene matches: 8. The CDR3 is 14 residues long. Germline loops: CDR1 KGHSH, CDR2 LQKENI. The CDR3 DNA reads TGTGCCAGCTCTCTAACAAGACTAGCGGGCGAGCAGTACTTC. Amino acid sequence: CASSLTRLAGEQYF.

The CDR3 nucleotides are TGTGCCAGCAGTTCGGGACTAGCGGGAGCGGTCGGGGAGCTGTTTTTT. Protein: CASSSGLAGAVGELFF. J is TRBJ2-2 and V is TRBV6-5, with 14 bases identical to TRBD2. J gave up 7 bases and V 4 bases, and 5 bases lay outside the gene matches. This CDR3 is built from 16 residues. Germline CDR1 reads MNHEY; CDR2 reads SVGAGI.

The gene calls are TRBV5-1 and TRBJ1-5, with D possibly being TRBD1 (6 bases). The germline gives CDR1 SGHRS, CDR2 YFSETQ. The CDR3 totals 15 residues. Trimming pared 5 bases from V and 6 bases from J, leaving 18 bases between. The CDR3 spells CASRVDLGASQPQHF. The CDR3 bases are TGCGCCAGCAGAGTTGATTTGGGGGCGAGTCAGCCCCAGCATTTT.

The rearrangement links TRBV28 to TRBJ2-5; D may be TRBD2 (6 bases). The CDR3 has 16 amino acids. CDR1 is MDHEN, CDR2 SYDVKM, per germline. Trimming removed 5 bases from V and 5 bases from J, with 21 bases in between. CDR3 region: CASSPTWRGARETQYF. The CDR3 DNA follows: TGTGCCAGCAGTCCCACGTGGCGGGGAGCCCGGGAGACCCAGTACTTC.

This chain connects TRBV5-1 to TRBJ1-5; 7 nucleotides align to TRBD1. Losses at the gene ends were 3 bases for V and 4 bases for J; bases not matched to a gene: 7. This CDR3 contains 15 residues. Germline lookup yields CDR1 SGHRS and CDR2 YFSETQ. The CDR3 nucleotides are TGCGCCAGCAGCTCGACAGGGAATGGTAATCAGCCCCAGCATTTT. This gives the protein CASSSTGNGNQPQHF.

The chain couples TRBV19 to TRBJ1-6, with 9 bases matching TRBD1. The CDR3 is 15 amino acids. Germline V gives CDR1 LNHDA, CDR2 SQIVND (reference sequence). Unmatched junction bases numbered 10, after V lost 7 bases and J lost 9 bases. CDR3 residues: CASIDPGQGTSPLHF. The CDR3 nucleotides read TGTGCCAGTATCGACCCGGGACAGGGAACTTCACCCCTCCACTTT.

The rearrangement joins TRBV3-1 (or the pseudogene TRBV3-2) to TRBJ1-5, with 7 bases that match TRBD1. The CDR3 totals 17 residues. In germline, CDR1 is LGHDT, CDR2 YNNKEL (reference sequence). V gave up 4 bases and J gave up 0 bases; unmatched junction bases: 9. In DNA form, the CDR3 reads TGTGCCAGCAGCCTCACTGGCAGGGGGAATAGCAATCAGCCCCAGCATTTT. Protein product: CASSLTGRGNSNQPQHF.

Only a few counts were recorded for this clone. V usage is TRBV19 and J usage is TRBJ2-7; the D is unclear. The V and J ends lost 4 bases and 3 bases respectively, with 4 bases between them. CDR1 is LNHDA, CDR2 SQIVND, per germline (reference sequence). The CDR3 covers 11 residues. CDR3 sequence reads: CASSNIYEQYF. The CDR3 DNA is TGTGCCAGTAGTAATATCTACGAGCAGTACTTC.

The chain joins TRBV18 to TRBJ2-7; weak D call: TRBD2 (6 bases). The length of the CDR3 is 12 residues. Germline CDR1 reads KGHSH; CDR2 reads LQKENI. The V and J ends lost 1 base and 5 bases respectively, with 6 bases between them. The CDR3 nucleotides are TGTGCCAGCTCACCACTAGCGGACGAGCAGTACTTC. The encoded protein is CASSPLADEQYF.

V is TRBV9 and J is TRBJ2-2; D is unclear. V was cut by 4 bases and J by 0 bases, with 13 bases left in between. Germline V CDR1 and CDR2: SGDLS, YYNGEE. The CDR3 runs to 16 residues. CDR3 loop: CASSPRRSSNTGELFF. The CDR3 nucleotides are TGTGCCAGCAGCCCCCGTCGGAGCTCGAACACCGGGGAGCTGTTTTTT. The variable domain in full, completed from reference TRBV9 and TRBJ2-2, reads DSGVTQTPKHLITATGQRVTLRCSPRSGDLSVYWYQQSLDQGLQFLIQYYNGEERAKGNILERFSAQQFPDLHSELNLSSLELGDSALYFCASSPRRSSNTGELFFGEGSRLTVL.

DNA of the CDR3: TGTGCCAGCAGCCAAGATCTTGGGGACAGGAAGTATAGCAATCAGCCCCAGCATTTT. Amino acids: CASSQDLGDRKYSNQPQHF. This chain connects TRBV4-2 to TRBJ1-5; TRBD1 matches at 8 bases. The CDR3 contains 19 residues. Germline V gene data show CDR1 as LGHNA and CDR2 as YNFKEQ. The ends lost 0 bases at V and 0 bases at J; junction bases unmatched: 10.

This chain links TRBV11-2 with TRBJ2-7; tentatively, D is TRBD1 (5 bases). Trimming stripped 0 bases from V and 9 bases from J, with 9 bases between. The CDR3 totals 12 residues. Germline V gene lookup returns CDR1 SGHAT and CDR2 FQNNGV. The CDR3 spells CASSLDAGSQYF. Here the CDR3 DNA reads TGTGCCAGCAGCTTAGACGCAGGGTCGCAGTACTTC. The variable domain in full, completed from reference TRBV11-2 and TRBJ2-7, reads EAGVAQSPRYKIIEKRQSVAFWCNPISGHATLYWYQQILGQGPKLLIQFQNNGVVDDSQLPKDRFSAERLKGVDSTLKIQPAKLEDSAVYLCASSLDAGSQYFGPGTRLTVT.

This chain joins TRBV12-3 or TRBV12-4 and TRBJ1-6; no firm D call. V lost 6 bases, J lost 5 bases, and 5 bases lay in between. This CDR3 is 12 amino acids long. The CDR3 reads CASRRNNSPLHF. The CDR3, as DNA: TGTGCCAGCAGGCGAAATAATTCACCCCTCCACTTT.

This clone was seen only a few times. The chain uses TRBV19 and TRBJ2-2; a weak D match, TRBD2 (6 bases). V was cut by 11 bases and J by 0 bases, with 16 bases left in between. CDR3 length: 15 amino acids. Germline V CDR1 and CDR2: LNHDA, SQIVND (reference sequence). CDR3 sequence: CAVGGGVANTGELFF. DNA of the CDR3: TGTGCCGTGGGGGGTGGAGTCGCGAACACCGGGGAGCTGTTTTTT. Looking up the rest from reference TRBV19 and TRBJ2-2 gives the full variable domain: DGGITQSPKYLFRKEGQNVTLSCEQNLNHDAMYWYRQDPGQGLRLIYYSQIVNDFQKGDIAEGYSVSREKKESFPLTVTSAQKNPTAFYLCAVGGGVANTGELFFGEGSRLTVL.

The CDR3 is CASSQMWETSGRVEQFF. CDR3 bases: TGCGCCAGCAGCCAGATGTGGGAGACTAGCGGGAGGGTTGAGCAGTTCTTC. The chain recombines TRBV4-3 with TRBJ2-1, with TRBD2 matching over 14 bases. Germline CDR1 reads LGHNA; CDR2 reads YSLEER. The CDR3 runs to 17 residues. The V segment lost 3 bases and the J segment 9 bases; nucleotides outside the gene matches: 10.

This rearrangement joins TRBV11-2 to TRBJ2-1; D gene ambiguous. This CDR3 comprises 15 residues. Germline V lookup: CDR1 SGHAT, CDR2 FQNNGV. Trimming took 1 base from V and 0 from J, leaving 7 bases between them. CDR3 residues: CASSLARDSYNEQFF. In DNA, the CDR3 is TGTGCCAGCAGCTTAGCTAGAGACTCCTACAATGAGCAGTTCTTC.

The J gene is TRBJ1-4, the V gene TRBV3-1 (or the pseudogene TRBV3-2), with TRBD1 matching over 9 bases. This CDR3 is built from 14 residues. CDR1 and CDR2 (germline): LGHDT, YNNKEL (reference sequence). V was pared by 5 bases and J by 11 bases, with 9 bases of the junction left unmatched. The chain's CDR3 is CASSKGQGNGKLFF. Written as DNA, the CDR3 is TGTGCCAGCAGCAAGGGACAGGGTAATGGGAAACTGTTTTTT.

With respect to this clone: Other DNA sequences in this specimen translate into the identical CDR3. The chain employs TRBV19 and TRBJ1-1; D unclear. Germline assignment: CDR1 LNHDA and CDR2 SQIVND (reference sequence). The CDR3 covers 12 residues. Trimming left V 2 bases short and J 5 bases short, with 6 bases between. The DNA for the CDR3 is TGTGCCAGTAGTATAACGGGGACTGAAGCTTTCTTT. It is translated as CASSITGTEAFF. The full variable domain, completed using reference TRBV19 and TRBJ1-1, is DGGITQSPKYLFRKEGQNVTLSCEQNLNHDAMYWYRQDPGQGLRLIYYSQIVNDFQKGDIAEGYSVSREKKESFPLTVTSAQKNPTAFYLCASSITGTEAFFGQGTRLTVV.

Points on this clone: Other DNA sequences within the sample encode an identical CDR3. The chain employs TRBV9 and TRBJ2-1; 10 nucleotides match TRBD2. The CDR3 runs 15 residues. The germline V gene has CDR1 SGDLS and CDR2 YYNGEE. The J segment lost 5 bases and the V segment lost 2 bases, leaving 4 bases of the junction unmatched. As DNA, the CDR3 is TGTGCCAGCAGCGTGGACGGACTAGCGGACAATGAGCAGTTCTTC. As protein: CASSVDGLADNEQFF.

This clone came up once. This chain connects TRBV18 to TRBJ2-3; D possibly corresponds to TRBD2 (5 bases). The germline V and J ends were trimmed by 3 bases and 4 bases, with 5 bases remaining between them. Germline values: CDR1 KGHSH, CDR2 LQKENI. The CDR3 runs 12 residues. CDR3: CASSPEADTQYF. In DNA, the CDR3 is TGTGCCAGCTCACCGGAGGCAGATACGCAGTATTTT.